These T cell receptor beta chains were read from a single sample in a study of shared clonotypes between healthy human individuals. Data came from immunoSEQ multiplex PCR; TCRdb stores just in-frame clones and leaves some out. The sample consists of 450,000 to 500,000 clones, roughly 80% of them appearing once. The sequenced material came from PBMCs. Receptor source: a woman aged 40 to 50 in good health. Some clones in this sample may be carry-over from other donors' samples. Both conserved end residues are part of each CDR3. The order of the fields is D gene, clone size, V gene, J gene, CDR3 protein, CDR3 DNA. A D gene is named only where the DNA matches it firmly. Rows may omit the clone size; those that give it use once, few, many or a size class.

NA	NA	TRBV19	TRBJ2-5	CASSITGIGETQYF	TGTGCCAGTAGTATTACAGGGATCGGCGAGACCCAGTACTTC
NA	many	TRBV28	TRBJ2-7	CASSFPTTGSNEQYF	TGTGCCAGCAGTTTCCCAACGACAGGTTCGAACGAGCAGTACTTC
TRBD2	NA	TRBV7-3	TRBJ2-1	CASSSAGGSYNEQFF	TGTGCCAGCAGCTCAGCGGGAGGCTCCTACAATGAGCAGTTCTTC
NA	NA	TRBV10-3	TRBJ1-1	CAISEDSEVTNTEAFF	TGTGCCATCAGTGAGGACAGCGAAGTGACGAACACTGAAGCTTTCTTT
TRBD1	NA	TRBV7-3	TRBJ2-2	CASSRDRDTGELFF	TGTGCCAGCAGCCGGGACAGGGACACCGGGGAGCTGTTTTTT
TRBD1	NA	TRBV28	TRBJ1-5	CASIQTGVNQPQHF	TGTGCCAGCATCCAGACAGGGGTCAATCAGCCCCAGCATTTT
TRBD2	NA	TRBV10-3	TRBJ2-1	CAISESAGGPYNEQFF	TGTGCCATCAGTGAATCGGCGGGAGGGCCCTACAATGAGCAGTTCTTC
TRBD2	NA	TRBV9	TRBJ2-3	CASSSRGLAGDTQYF	TGTGCCAGCAGCTCACGGGGACTAGCGGGAGATACGCAGTATTTT
NA	few	TRBV5-6	TRBJ2-1	CASSLPDSYNEQFF	TGTGCCAGCAGCTTGCCGGACTCCTACAATGAGCAGTTCTTC
TRBD1	NA	TRBV6-5	TRBJ2-7	CASSYQGQGIYEQYF	TGTGCCAGCAGTTATCAGGGACAGGGCATCTACGAGCAGTACTTC
TRBD2	NA	TRBV27	TRBJ2-7	CASSGRPNYEQYF	TGTGCCAGTAGCGGGAGGCCCAACTACGAGCAGTACTTC
TRBD1	many	TRBV28	TRBJ1-1	CVIQTGEDTEAFF	TGTGTCATCCAGACAGGGGAGGACACTGAAGCTTTCTTT
NA	NA	TRBV7-6	TRBJ1-1	CASSSLGGGNTEAFF	TGTGCCAGCAGTTCCCTGGGTGGGGGTAACACTGAAGCTTTCTTT
NA	once	TRBV19	TRBJ1-5	CASRTQAQNSNQPQHF	TGTGCCAGTAGGACGCAGGCCCAAAATAGCAATCAGCCCCAGCATTTT
TRBD1	NA	TRBV19	TRBJ1-2	CASSPGGTDYGYTF	TGTGCCAGTAGTCCCGGGGGGACAGACTATGGCTACACCTTC
NA	NA	TRBV7-8	TRBJ2-7	CASSLSPHRTTLGDEQYF	TGTGCCAGCAGCTTATCCCCCCACCGGACAACCTTAGGCGACGAGCAGTACTTC
TRBD2	once	TRBV6-5	TRBJ2-1	CASSYDSGIYNEQFF	TGTGCCAGCAGTTACGATAGCGGGATCTACAATGAGCAGTTCTTC
NA	NA	TRBV7-9	TRBJ2-2	CASIPRGARNTGELFF	TGTGCCAGCATCCCCCGTGGGGCGCGGAACACCGGGGAGCTGTTTTTT
TRBD1	NA	TRBV6-1	TRBJ1-2	CASQTGGLYGYTF	TGTGCCAGTCAGACAGGGGGCTTGTATGGCTACACCTTC
NA	NA	TRBV10-2	TRBJ1-2	CASSVGGYGYTF	TGCGCCAGCAGTGTGGGCGGCTATGGCTACACCTTC
NA	NA	TRBV7-9	TRBJ2-2	CASSLDYNTGELFF	TGTGCCAGCAGCTTGGATTATAACACCGGGGAGCTGTTTTTT
NA	NA	TRBV27	TRBJ2-2	CASRPGQSNTGELFF	TGTGCCAGCAGACCAGGACAGTCGAACACCGGGGAGCTGTTTTTT
NA	NA	TRBV2	TRBJ2-2	CASSGAGVGLTGEPFF	TGTGCCAGCTCCGGGGCAGGGGTCGGTCTCACCGGGGAGCCGTTTTTT